These 19 T cell receptor beta chains share one sample of origin, sequenced in a study of T cell changes during pregnancy in multiple sclerosis. The data were produced by immunoSEQ multiplex PCR, yet TCRdb's version contains in-frame clones alone and is incomplete. Among about 92,000 clones listed, approximately 92% were seen once. The input for sequencing was peripheral blood, taken in the first trimester of pregnancy. These receptors were taken from a female donor with multiple sclerosis, enrolled in a pregnancy study.

V and J are TRBV7-3 and TRBJ2-1; 7 bases map to TRBD1. V lost 5 bases and J lost 9; bases outside the gene matches: 7. Germline assignment: CDR1 SGHTA and CDR2 FQGTGA. This CDR3 has 13 residues. In nucleotides, the CDR3 is TGTGCCAGCAGCCGACAGGGATTCGGTGAGCAGTTCTTC. It encodes CASSRQGFGEQFF.

The rearrangement joins TRBV5-4 to TRBJ1-1; the D gene is possibly TRBD1 (5 bases). Looked up from germline, CDR1 is SGHNT and CDR2 is YYREEE (reference sequence). The ends were cut back, 9 bases at V and 1 base at J, with 16 bases in the middle. The CDR3 runs 14 residues. The CDR3 loop is CATQLPQGNTEAFF. The CDR3 DNA reads as TGTGCCACCCAGCTCCCGCAGGGGAACACTGAAGCTTTCTTT.

The V gene is TRBV6-5, the J gene TRBJ1-2, with D tentatively TRBD1 (6 bases). Germline V gene lookup returns CDR1 MNHEY and CDR2 SVGAGI. With 6 bases removed from V and 8 bases from J, the gap between germline ends came to 19 bases. The CDR3 is made up of 14 amino acids. CDR3 DNA: TGTGCCAGCAGGCCCGCCGGGGGGGCACGGGGCTACACCTTC. It yields the protein CASRPAGGARGYTF.

The chain uses TRBV7-9 and TRBJ2-2; D gene ambiguous. Germline V gene data show CDR1 as SEHNR and CDR2 as FQNEAQ (reference sequence). The V and J ends lost 5 bases and 4 bases respectively, with 11 bases between them. The CDR3 runs to 14 residues. Here the CDR3 reads CASSPTEFTGELFF. Here the CDR3 DNA reads TGTGCCAGCAGCCCCACGGAGTTCACCGGGGAGCTGTTTTTT.

J is TRBJ2-1 and V is TRBV5-1; 8 positions match TRBD1. The CDR3 has 17 residues. Trimming took 4 bases from V and 2 from J; bases not matched to a gene: 11. Looked up from germline, CDR1 is SGHRS and CDR2 is YFSETQ. The CDR3 DNA reads as TGCGCCAGCAGCCCTGGACAGGGCCGAGTTGCCTACAATGAGCAGTTCTTC. This sequence encodes CASSPGQGRVAYNEQFF.

This chain links TRBV5-1 with TRBJ2-1; no reliable D call. The CDR3 consists of 13 residues. Germline V CDR1 and CDR2: SGHRS, YFSETQ. V was shortened by 0 bases and J by 7 bases, with 8 bases between the two germline ends. The CDR3 here is CASSLDTNNEQFF. The CDR3 nucleotides are TGCGCCAGCAGCTTGGACACGAATAATGAGCAGTTCTTC.

This chain joins TRBV10-3 and TRBJ1-4, with D maybe TRBD1 (6 bases). The length of the CDR3 is 14 residues. The germline V and J ends were trimmed by 3 bases and 7 bases, with 12 bases remaining between them. Looked up from germline, CDR1 is ENHRY and CDR2 is SYGVKD. CDR3 nucleotide sequence: TGTGCCATCAGTGACCAGGGGTTAGGTGAAAAACTGTTTTTT. Amino acid sequence: CAISDQGLGEKLFF.

J is TRBJ2-5 and V is TRBV5-6, with 7 nucleotides matching TRBD1. The DNA matches TRBJ2-7 better at its end, which makes the J call doubtful. The CDR3 spans 13 residues. Germline V gene data show CDR1 as SGHDT and CDR2 as YYEEEE. The CDR3 DNA reads TGTGCCAGCAGCCGACAGGGCTCCTACGAGCAGTACTTC. Translating it yields CASSRQGSYEQYF.

The chain is built from TRBV25-1 and TRBJ2-1; 11 positions match TRBD1. Trimming removed 6 bases from V and 3 bases from J; junction bases left unmatched: 4. Germline-derived CDR1 and CDR2 are MGHDK and SYGVNS. The CDR3 runs 15 residues. The CDR3, as DNA: TGTGCCAGCAGCCCGGGACAGGGGGACTACAATGAGCAGTTCTTC. Protein: CASSPGQGDYNEQFF.

The V call is TRBV15, the J call TRBJ2-5, with TRBD1 matching over 11 bases. This CDR3 contains 17 residues. Germline CDR1 reads LNHNV; CDR2 reads YYDKDF (reference sequence). V trimming: 0 bases; J trimming: 4 bases; junction bases outside the gene matches: 7. CDR3 nucleotides: TGTGCCACCAGCAGAGATTTCCGGACAGGGGGCTTAGAGACCCAGTACTTC. Translation gives CATSRDFRTGGLETQYF.

The chain recombines TRBV11-2 with TRBJ2-3, with D maybe TRBD1 (6 bases). With 3 bases removed from V and 6 bases from J, the gap between germline ends came to 10 bases. The CDR3 sequence is 13 residues long. The germline V gene has CDR1 SGHAT and CDR2 FQNNGV. CDR3 nucleotides: TGTGCCAGCAGCTTCCCAGGGGCTGATACGCAGTATTTT. Amino acid sequence: CASSFPGADTQYF.

This clone was detected only once. The CDR3 region has the DNA TGTGCCAGCAGTGAGGACAGGGACACTGAAGCTTTCTTT. As protein: CASSEDRDTEAFF. V and J are TRBV6-1 and TRBJ1-1; 8 bases map to TRBD1. CDR3 size: 13 residues. Trimming removed 3 bases from V and 3 bases from J; junction bases left unmatched: 0. Per germline, CDR1 MNHNS and CDR2 SASEGT.

The chain links TRBV5-4 to TRBJ2-7, with TRBD2 matching 12 bases. Germline-derived CDR1 and CDR2 are SGHNT and YYREEE (reference sequence). The CDR3 has 16 residues. V trimming: 2 bases; J trimming: 3 bases; junction bases outside the gene matches: 6. The DNA of the CDR3 is TGTGCCAGCAGCTTTCCGCTAGCGGGAGGGTACTACGAGCAGTACTTC. This codes for CASSFPLAGGYYEQYF.

The genes are TRBV15 and TRBJ2-7, with 8 bases lining up with TRBD1. Unmatched junction bases numbered 1, after V lost 5 bases and J lost 4 bases. Germline CDR1 reads LNHNV; CDR2 reads YYDKDF (reference sequence). The CDR3 extends over 12 amino acids. The CDR3 coding sequence is TGTGCCACCAGCGGACAGGGATACGAGCAGTACTTC. Translation gives CATSGQGYEQYF.

V is TRBV4-3 and J is TRBJ2-5, with 13 bases lining up with TRBD2. The end of the DNA aligns better with TRBJ2-7, so the J call may be wrong. Germline assignment: CDR1 LGHNA and CDR2 YSLEER. CDR3 length: 16 residues. The CDR3 region is CASSQDWTSGSYEQYF. For the CDR3, the DNA is TGCGCCAGCAGCCAAGATTGGACTAGCGGGAGCTACGAGCAGTACTTC.

This rearrangement joins TRBV4-2 to TRBJ2-7; TRBD2 might be the D (6 bases). The CDR3 spans 16 residues. Germline V CDR1 and CDR2: LGHNA, YNFKEQ. V was shortened by 1 base and J by 3 bases, with 16 bases between the two germline ends. The CDR3 sequence: CASSQVGRTGFYEQYF. In nucleotides, the CDR3 is TGTGCCAGCAGCCAAGTTGGGAGGACGGGATTCTACGAGCAGTACTTC.

This clone was found a few times. This chain connects TRBV2 to TRBJ1-2, with unresolved D. The CDR3 runs to 13 residues. Trimming pared 5 bases from V and 0 bases from J, leaving 7 bases between. Germline V lookup: CDR1 SNHLY, CDR2 FYNNEI. The CDR3 spells CASSTEANYGYTF. DNA of the CDR3: TGTGCCAGCAGTACAGAAGCTAACTATGGCTACACCTTC.

The V and J genes are TRBV6-6 and TRBJ2-7, with D perhaps TRBD2 (6 bases). The CDR3 loop spans 16 amino acids. V lost 0 bases to trimming and J lost 0 bases, with 12 bases between them. The germline V gene has CDR1 MNHNY and CDR2 SVGAGI (reference sequence). In nucleotides, the CDR3 is TGTGCCAGCAGTTACTCTGGAGGGAGAGGCTCCTACGAGCAGTACTTC. It encodes CASSYSGGRGSYEQYF.

The chain employs TRBV9 and TRBJ2-2; the D gene is possibly TRBD1 (6 bases). The CDR3 is 16 residues long. The V gene lost 3 bases and the J gene lost 2 bases, with 14 bases spanning the gap. Germline CDR1 reads SGDLS; CDR2 reads YYNGEE. In nucleotides, the CDR3 is TGTGCCAGCAGCGGGGCGACAGGCCCAAACACCGGGGAGCTGTTTTTT. It codes for CASSGATGPNTGELFF.